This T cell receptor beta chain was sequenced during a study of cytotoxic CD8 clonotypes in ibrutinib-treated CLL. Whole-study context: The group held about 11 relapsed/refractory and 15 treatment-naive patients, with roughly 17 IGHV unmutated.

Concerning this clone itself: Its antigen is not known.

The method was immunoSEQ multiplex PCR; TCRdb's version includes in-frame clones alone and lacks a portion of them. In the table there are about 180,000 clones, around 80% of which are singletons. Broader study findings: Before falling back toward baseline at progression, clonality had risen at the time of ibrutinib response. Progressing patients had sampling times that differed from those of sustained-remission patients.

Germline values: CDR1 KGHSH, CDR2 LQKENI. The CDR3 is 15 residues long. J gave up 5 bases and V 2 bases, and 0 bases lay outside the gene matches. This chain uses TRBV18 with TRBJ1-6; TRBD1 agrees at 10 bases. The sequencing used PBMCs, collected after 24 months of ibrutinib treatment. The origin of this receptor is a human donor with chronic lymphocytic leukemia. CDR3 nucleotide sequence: TGTGCCAGCTCACCAGGGACAGGGGATAATTCACCCCTCCACTTT. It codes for CASSPGTGDNSPLHF.